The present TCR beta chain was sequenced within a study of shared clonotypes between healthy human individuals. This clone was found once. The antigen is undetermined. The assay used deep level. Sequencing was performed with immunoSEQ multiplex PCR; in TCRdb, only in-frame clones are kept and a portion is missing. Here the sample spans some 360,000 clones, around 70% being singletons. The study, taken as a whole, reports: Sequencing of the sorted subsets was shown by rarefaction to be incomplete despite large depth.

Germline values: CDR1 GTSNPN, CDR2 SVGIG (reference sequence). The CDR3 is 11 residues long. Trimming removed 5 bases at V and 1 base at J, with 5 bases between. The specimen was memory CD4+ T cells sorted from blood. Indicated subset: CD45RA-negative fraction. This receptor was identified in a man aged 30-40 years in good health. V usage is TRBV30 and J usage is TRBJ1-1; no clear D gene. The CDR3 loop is CAWWKNTEAFF. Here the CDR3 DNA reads TGTGCCTGGTGGAAGAACACTGAAGCTTTCTTT.